These 30 T cell receptor beta chains were all obtained from the same sample, sequenced in a study of identifying expanded T cells in peripheral blood (dated by TCRdb to between 2018 and 2021). The library was generated by the immunoSEQ multiplex PCR assay. The table was pulled from immuneACCESS by TCRdb, which kept in-frame rearrangements only. Such tables lose some clones; where checked, under half of the loss comes from unresolved V genes, and the rest has no known cause. The sample data list 120,000 or so clones, and roughly 84% of these were observed just once. The top ten clones comprise roughly 3.3% of the sample. The sample was blood. These receptors all stem from a person aged 18 to 75 in good health.

The V gene is TRBV6-5, the J gene TRBJ2-5, with D perhaps given as TRBD1 or TRBD2 (5 bases each). CDR1 is MNHEY, CDR2 SVGAGI, per germline. CDR3 length: 14 amino acids. V was clipped by 7 bases and J by 3 bases, with 15 bases between them. This CDR3 is CASTPTAAKETQYF. In nucleotides, the CDR3 is TGTGCCAGCACCCCGACAGCGGCCAAAGAGACCCAGTACTTC.

A few counts support this clone. The chain couples TRBV6-5 to TRBJ1-2, with 7 bases identical to TRBD1. CDR1 MNHEY and CDR2 SVGAGI come from the germline V gene. Germline trimming cut 8 bases from V and 3 bases from J; bases unmatched to any gene: 9. The CDR3 is 14 residues long. Here the CDR3 DNA reads TGTGCCAGCGATCCGACAGGGAGGTACTATGGCTACACCTTC. Amino acids: CASDPTGRYYGYTF.

This chain uses TRBV6-1 with TRBJ2-2, with D perhaps matching TRBD1 (5 bases). Germline values: CDR1 MNHNS, CDR2 SASEGT. The CDR3 has 17 amino acids. V lost 2 bases and J lost 4, with 17 bases in between. The CDR3 sequence is CASSEFPKGLRTGELFF. The CDR3 DNA sequence: TGTGCCAGCAGTGAATTCCCGAAGGGGCTTCGCACCGGGGAGCTGTTTTTT.

The rearrangement links TRBV5-4 to TRBJ2-3, with 7 bases lining up with TRBD2. V trimming: 4 bases; J trimming: 7 bases; junction bases outside the gene matches: 12. The CDR3 totals 15 residues. The germline V gene has CDR1 SGHNT and CDR2 YYREEE (reference sequence). This CDR3 is CASSRGGEGSYTQYF. The CDR3 DNA reads TGTGCCAGCAGCCGCGGCGGGGAGGGTTCGTATACGCAGTATTTT. Variable domain in full (rest from reference TRBV5-4 and TRBJ2-3): ETGVTQSPTHLIKTRGQQVTLRCSSQSGHNTVSWYQQALGQGPQFIFQYYREEENGRGNFPPRFSGLQFPNYSSELNVNALELDDSALYLCASSRGGEGSYTQYFGPGTRLTVL.

CDR3 in amino acids: CASSGTGSSYNEQFF. In DNA form, the CDR3 reads TGTGCCAGCTCGGGGACAGGGAGCTCCTACAATGAGCAGTTCTTC. The chain combines TRBV7-3 with TRBJ2-1; 9 positions agree with TRBD1. Trimming cost V 8 bases and J 0 bases; bases outside gene matches: 5. CDR1 is SGHTA, CDR2 FQGTGA, per germline. This CDR3 has 15 amino acids.

CDR3 nucleotide sequence: TGTGCCAGCCTGACAGAGATGAATGGAGCTTTCTTT. It yields the protein CASLTEMNGAFF. This chain uses TRBV2 with TRBJ1-1; maybe TRBD1 (5 bases). Germline lookup yields CDR1 SNHLY and CDR2 FYNNEI. The CDR3 is made up of 12 amino acids. V gave up 8 bases and J gave up 10 bases, with 17 bases separating them.

The chain couples TRBV19 to TRBJ1-6; perhaps TRBD1 as D (5 bases). The V gene's germline CDR1 is LNHDA and CDR2 SQIVND (reference sequence). The CDR3 sequence is 15 residues long. The V and J ends lost 5 bases and 4 bases respectively, with 12 bases between them. In DNA, the CDR3 is TGTGCCAGTAGTCCTCGGGACTCTTATAATTCACCCCTCCACTTT. Its translation: CASSPRDSYNSPLHF.

This chain connects TRBV7-2 to TRBJ1-1, with unresolved D. Trimming cost V 1 base and J 11 bases, with 5 bases left between them. The CDR3 extends over 10 amino acids. From germline, CDR1 is SGHTA and CDR2 FQGNSA. The CDR3 sequence is CASSLGPAFF. The CDR3 bases are TGTGCCAGCAGCTTAGGGCCCGCTTTCTTT.

V and J are TRBV7-9 and TRBJ1-2; 9 bases align to TRBD1. The CDR3 length is 15 residues. CDR1 is SEHNR, CDR2 FQNEAQ, per germline (reference sequence). V dropped 6 bases and J dropped 7; count of bases not matched to a gene: 12. CDR3 nucleotides: TGTGCCAGCAGTCGGGACAGGGCTCTGGCGGGTGGCTACACCTTC. Protein product: CASSRDRALAGGYTF.

The chain has TRBV7-9 and TRBJ1-6; possibly TRBD1 for D (5 bases). This CDR3 spans 14 amino acids. Germline values: CDR1 SEHNR, CDR2 FQNEAQ (reference sequence). Between the trimmed V and J ends, which lost 5 bases and 5 bases, there was a span of 10 bases. The CDR3 loop reads CASSKGADNSPLHF. CDR3 nucleotides: TGTGCCAGCAGCAAAGGGGCTGATAATTCACCCCTCCACTTT.

The chain's CDR3 is CASSLIWAVGGETQYF. CDR3 bases: TGTGCCAGCAGCTTGATATGGGCGGTTGGGGGCGAGACCCAGTACTTC. This chain joins TRBV7-2 and TRBJ2-5; weak D call: TRBD1 (6 bases). Germline V gene lookup returns CDR1 SGHTA and CDR2 FQGNSA. CDR3 length: 16 amino acids. V lost 3 bases to trimming and J lost 5 bases, with 19 bases between them. Supplemented by reference TRBV7-2 and TRBJ2-5, the full variable domain reads GAGVSQSPSNKVTEKGKDVELRCDPISGHTALYWYRQSLGQGLEFLIYFQGNSAPDKSGLPSDRFSAERTGGSVSTLTIQRTQQEDSAVYLCASSLIWAVGGETQYFGPGTRLLVL.

The rearrangement uses TRBV9 and TRBJ2-1; D unresolved. CDR1 and CDR2 from the germline V gene are SGDLS and YYNGEE. Deletions cut 0 bases from V and 7 bases from J, with 14 bases between. This CDR3 is 15 amino acids long. In nucleotides, the CDR3 is TGTGCCAGCAGCGTAGGGGGTGGCCTCGGAAATGAGCAGTTCTTC. Its protein product is CASSVGGGLGNEQFF.

The V call is TRBV5-1, the J call TRBJ1-2, with D maybe TRBD1 (5 bases). Trimming cost V 2 bases and J 3 bases, with 17 bases left between them. Germline V lookup: CDR1 SGHRS, CDR2 YFSETQ. The CDR3 sequence is 16 residues long. CDR3 residues: CASSFQGTGTDYGYTF. The CDR3 bases are TGCGCCAGCAGCTTCCAAGGGACCGGGACGGACTATGGCTACACCTTC.

DNA of the CDR3: TGTGCCACCCAAAGGGGACTAGCTCTAGATACGCAGTATTTT. This encodes CATQRGLALDTQYF. The chain is built from TRBV6-5 and TRBJ2-3; TRBD2 aligns across 9 bases. The V gene's germline CDR1 is MNHEY and CDR2 SVGAGI. The V segment lost 10 bases and the J segment 5 bases; nucleotides outside the gene matches: 10. CDR3 size: 14 residues.

The chain couples TRBV13 to TRBJ2-3, with a weak D call TRBD2 (6 bases). CDR3 size: 14 residues. The V and J ends lost 6 bases and 3 bases respectively, with 13 bases between them. Germline lookup yields CDR1 PRHDT and CDR2 FYEKMQ (reference sequence). CDR3 amino acids: CASSGGIGTDTQYF. The DNA for the CDR3 is TGTGCCAGCAGTGGGGGGATTGGTACAGATACGCAGTATTTT.

The chain recombines TRBV5-4 with TRBJ1-2; D is undetermined. This CDR3 is built from 15 residues. Trimming shortened V by 0 bases and J by 8 bases, and 17 bases separated the two germline ends. Germline V CDR1 and CDR2: SGHNT, YYREEE (reference sequence). This CDR3 reads CASSLGPPSSGGYTF. The CDR3 region has the DNA TGTGCCAGCAGCTTGGGTCCGCCATCCAGTGGGGGCTACACCTTC.

The chain joins TRBV28 to TRBJ1-5, with D perhaps matching TRBD1 (5 bases). Trimming pared 0 bases from V and 4 bases from J, leaving 10 bases between. The CDR3 runs 15 residues. CDR1 is MDHEN, CDR2 SYDVKM, per germline. The CDR3 DNA is TGTGCCAGCAGTTTATGGATGGGGCCTAATCAGCCCCAGCATTTT. Its translation is CASSLWMGPNQPQHF. The full variable domain, its missing parts supplied by reference TRBV28 and TRBJ1-5, is DVKVTQSSRYLVKRTGEKVFLECVQDMDHENMFWYRQDPGLGLRLIYFSYDVKMKEKGDIPEGYSVSREKKERFSLILESASTNQTSMYLCASSLWMGPNQPQHFGDGTRLSIL.

The V and J genes are TRBV27 and TRBJ2-7; 7 nucleotides match TRBD1. The CDR3 extends over 14 amino acids. Looked up from germline, CDR1 is MNHEY and CDR2 is SMNVEV (reference sequence). Trimming removed 2 bases from V and 7 bases from J; junction bases left unmatched: 8. The CDR3 DNA reads as TGTGCCAGCAGTTTACCCGGGACAGCGAAGGAGCAGTACTTC. This gives the protein CASSLPGTAKEQYF.

The chain links TRBV5-6 to TRBJ1-1, with D unresolved. V lost 3 bases and J 0 bases, leaving 6 bases between the germline ends. The CDR3 consists of 13 residues. CDR1 and CDR2 (germline): SGHDT, YYEEEE. The CDR3 loop is CASSWAMNTEAFF. The DNA for the CDR3 is TGTGCCAGCAGCTGGGCAATGAACACTGAAGCTTTCTTT.

The rearrangement uses TRBV5-6 and TRBJ2-7; 7 bases are a match to TRBD2. The CDR3 is 14 residues long. The V gene end was trimmed by 1 base and the J gene end by 3 bases; junction bases not matched to a gene: 4. Germline values: CDR1 SGHDT, CDR2 YYEEEE. The CDR3 loop is CASSLRGVNYEQYF. DNA of the CDR3: TGTGCCAGCAGCTTGCGGGGGGTTAACTACGAGCAGTACTTC.

The chain employs TRBV7-2 and TRBJ2-2; TRBD2 matches at 13 bases. Germline V lookup: CDR1 SGHTA, CDR2 FQGNSA. The length of the CDR3 is 17 residues. The V segment lost 0 bases and the J segment 5 bases; nucleotides outside the gene matches: 3. CDR3 sequence: CASSLALTSGGTGELFF. In DNA form, the CDR3 reads TGTGCCAGCAGCTTAGCTCTGACTAGCGGGGGGACCGGGGAGCTGTTTTTT.

The J gene is TRBJ1-1, the V gene TRBV6-5; the D is unclear. CDR1 MNHEY and CDR2 SVGAGI come from the germline V gene. The V end was cut by 6 bases, the J end by 1 base, with 15 bases between. The CDR3 contains 15 residues. CDR3 loop: CASRRVGRENTEAFF. The CDR3, as DNA: TGTGCCAGCAGGCGAGTCGGGAGAGAGAACACTGAAGCTTTCTTT.

This clone was seen a handful of times. J is TRBJ2-2 and V is TRBV6-6; no reliable D call. Germline-derived CDR1 and CDR2 are MNHNY and SVGAGI (reference sequence). V lost 2 bases and J lost 1, with 5 bases in between. The CDR3 extends over 14 amino acids. This CDR3 reads CASSYNKNTGELFF. DNA for the CDR3: TGTGCCAGCAGTTACAACAAGAACACCGGGGAGCTGTTTTTT.

The genes are TRBV18 and TRBJ1-2, with 7 nucleotides matching TRBD1. The CDR3 consists of 14 residues. V lost 2 bases to trimming and J lost 4 bases; unmatched junction nucleotides: 4. Germline V gives CDR1 KGHSH, CDR2 LQKENI. In nucleotides, the CDR3 is TGTGCCAGCTCACCAGGGGACAGATTCTATGGCTACACCTTC. Its translation is CASSPGDRFYGYTF. The full variable domain, its missing parts supplied by reference TRBV18 and TRBJ1-2, is NAGVMQNPRHLVRRRGQEARLRCSPMKGHSHVYWYRQLPEEGLKFMVYLQKENIIDESGMPKERFSAEFPKEGPSILRIQQVVRGDSAAYFCASSPGDRFYGYTFGSGTRLTVV.

The CDR3 reads CASSREKDRGKWDTQYF. CDR3 DNA: TGTGCCAGCAGCCGGGAAAAGGACAGGGGGAAATGGGATACGCAGTATTTT. The J gene is TRBJ2-3, the V gene TRBV11-2; 10 bases are shared with TRBD1. Trimming at V came to 5 bases and at J to 6 bases, leaving 14 bases not matched to a gene. The CDR3 is 17 residues long. In germline, CDR1 is SGHAT, CDR2 FQNNGV. Complete variable domain (other parts from reference TRBV11-2 and TRBJ2-3): EAGVAQSPRYKIIEKRQSVAFWCNPISGHATLYWYQQILGQGPKLLIQFQNNGVVDDSQLPKDRFSAERLKGVDSTLKIQPAKLEDSAVYLCASSREKDRGKWDTQYFGPGTRLTVL.

The gene calls are TRBV7-9 and TRBJ2-3; D unresolved. CDR3 length: 12 amino acids. Germline V gene data show CDR1 as SEHNR and CDR2 as FQNEAQ (reference sequence). The V end lost 3 bases, the J end lost 2 bases, and 3 bases lay between the germline ends. CDR3: CASSFATDTQYF. The CDR3 DNA is TGTGCCAGCAGCTTTGCCACAGATACGCAGTATTTT. Together with reference TRBV7-9 and TRBJ2-3, the CDR3 gives the full variable domain: DTGVSQNPRHKITKRGQNVTFRCDPISEHNRLYWYRQTLGQGPEFLTYFQNEAQLEKSRLLSDRFSAERPKGSFSTLEIQRTEQGDSAMYLCASSFATDTQYFGPGTRLTVL.

V is TRBV5-6 and J is TRBJ2-5, with D unclear. V was pared by 4 bases and J by 5 bases, with 9 bases between. Looked up from germline, CDR1 is SGHDT and CDR2 is YYEEEE. This CDR3 comprises 12 residues. CDR3 nucleotides: TGTGCCAGCAGCCTGGGCCTCGAGACCCAGTACTTC. It specifies CASSLGLETQYF.

V and J are TRBV5-6 and TRBJ2-3; D unclear. Germline V lookup: CDR1 SGHDT, CDR2 YYEEEE. V was shortened by 0 bases and J by 4 bases, with 9 bases between the two germline ends. The CDR3 covers 14 residues. The CDR3 sequence is CASSLAPASDTQYF. In DNA form, the CDR3 reads TGTGCCAGCAGCTTGGCGCCAGCCTCAGATACGCAGTATTTT.

This sequence joins TRBV6-5 and TRBJ2-1; D is undetermined. The CDR3 has 11 residues. Germline V gene sequence: CDR1 MNHEY, CDR2 SVGAGI. The V gene lost 4 bases and the J gene lost 6 bases, with 4 bases spanning the gap. This chain's CDR3 is CASSFANEQFF. The CDR3 bases are TGTGCCAGCAGTTTTGCCAATGAGCAGTTCTTC.

The CDR3 nucleotides are TGTGCCAGCAGCCCGTTCGGCGCCAATAGATACAATGAGCAGTTCTTC. Amino acids: CASSPFGANRYNEQFF. The J gene is TRBJ2-1, the V gene TRBV14; D uncertain. Trimming shortened V by 4 bases and J by 4 bases, and 17 bases separated the two germline ends. Germline-derived CDR1 and CDR2 are SGHDN and FVKESK. There are 16 residues in the CDR3.